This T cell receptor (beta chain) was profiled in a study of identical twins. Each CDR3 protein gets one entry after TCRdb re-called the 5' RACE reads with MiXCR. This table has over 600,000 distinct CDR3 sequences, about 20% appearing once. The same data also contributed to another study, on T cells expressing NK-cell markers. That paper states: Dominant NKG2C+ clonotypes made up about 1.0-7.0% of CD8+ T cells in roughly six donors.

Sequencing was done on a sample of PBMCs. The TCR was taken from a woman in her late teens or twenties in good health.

The CDR3 sequence is CASSLDSVTGELFF. CDR3 DNA sequence: TGTGCCAGCAGTCTAGATAGCGTCACCGGGGAGCTGTTTTTT. This chain links TRBV12-3 or TRBV12-4 with TRBJ2-2, with TRBD2 as a possible D gene (5 bases). The V end was cut by 5 bases, the J end by 4 bases, with 11 bases between. This CDR3 is built from 14 residues.